The 10 T cell receptor beta chains in this list originate from one sample, sequenced in a study of T-cell reconstitution after alpha-beta-depleted transplantation in children. As it was prepared, the TCRbeta library received unique molecular identifiers. One entry per CDR3 protein, called by TCRdb with MiXCR from the PCR reads. The sample lists around 420,000 distinct CDR3 sequences, around 15% seen once, with approximately 28% in the top ten. Sample: PBMCs, mostly from graft donor cells, taken 360 days after TCRalphabeta/CD19-depleted stem cell transplant. These receptors all stem from a boy younger than two who had a stem cell transplant for Wiskott-Aldrich syndrome, so the T cells may come from the graft donor.

The chain links TRBV24-1 to TRBJ2-7; D not resolved. The CDR3 extends over 14 amino acids. CDR1 and CDR2 (germline): KGHDR, SFDVKD. Trimming removed 2 bases from V and 0 bases from J, with 7 bases in between. The CDR3 sequence is CATSDWPSSYEQYF. Written as DNA, the CDR3 is TGTGCCACCAGTGATTGGCCCAGCTCCTACGAGCAGTACTTC.

A few counts support this clonotype. The genes are TRBV5-1 and TRBJ2-7; 10 nucleotides agree with TRBD2. The trim removed 1 base at V and 1 base at J, leaving 5 bases unmatched. Germline V CDR1 and CDR2: SGHRS, YFSETQ. The CDR3 runs to 16 residues. The CDR3 coding sequence is TGCGCCAGCAGCTTGAAGGGACTAGCGTCTTCCTACGAGCAGTACTTC. Encoded protein: CASSLKGLASSYEQYF.

The chain carries TRBV12-3 or TRBV12-4 and TRBJ2-7; D perhaps matches TRBD2 (7 bases). Trimming removed 5 bases from V and 0 bases from J, with 14 bases in between. The CDR3 has 15 residues. DNA for the CDR3: TGTGCCAGCAGTAAGCGGGACATCGCCTCCTACGAGCAGTACTTC. Encoded protein: CASSKRDIASYEQYF.

This clonotype was counted between two and nine times. V and J are TRBV20-1 and TRBJ2-1, with 10 bases matching TRBD2. The CDR3 loop spans 19 amino acids. The J segment lost 0 bases and the V segment lost 2 bases, leaving 13 bases of the junction unmatched. Per germline, CDR1 DFQATT and CDR2 SNEGSKA (reference sequence). The CDR3 sequence: CSARWASGSGRGSYNEQFF. For the CDR3, the DNA is TGCAGTGCTAGATGGGCTAGCGGGAGTGGTAGGGGCTCCTACAATGAGCAGTTCTTC.

The chain recombines TRBV28 with TRBJ2-5, with TRBD2 identical over 12 bases. The junction had 4 bases not matched to a gene; V was cut back by 6 bases and J by 5 bases. The CDR3 contains 14 residues. Germline loops: CDR1 MDHEN, CDR2 SYDVKM. As DNA, the CDR3 is TGTGCCAGCAGCACTAGCGGGAGGTCGGAGACCCAGTACTTC. Residues: CASSTSGRSETQYF.

In its sample, this clonotype was seen a few times. The genes are TRBV5-1 and TRBJ2-4, with TRBD1 matching over 7 bases. This CDR3 contains 15 residues. Trimming at V came to 0 bases and at J to 7 bases, leaving 7 bases not matched to a gene. Germline V gene sequence: CDR1 SGHRS, CDR2 YFSETQ. The DNA for the CDR3 is TGCGCCAGCAGCTTGGAACAGGGGCCGGGGAACATTCAGTACTTC. It encodes CASSLEQGPGNIQYF.

This clonotype showed up just a few times. The J gene is TRBJ2-7, the V gene TRBV4-1; D gene ambiguous. The germline V gene has CDR1 MGHRA and CDR2 YSYEKL. This CDR3 contains 13 residues. Trimming cost V 1 base and J 3 bases, with 7 bases left between them. The CDR3 loop is CASSQGRFYEQYF. The CDR3 DNA is TGCGCCAGCAGCCAAGGCAGGTTCTACGAGCAGTACTTC.

This clonotype was picked up a small number of times. The chain has TRBV2 and TRBJ2-1, with 7 positions matching TRBD2. The CDR3 consists of 15 residues. Per the germline V gene, CDR1 is SNHLY and CDR2 is FYNNEI. V trimming: 3 bases; J trimming: 5 bases; junction bases outside the gene matches: 7. The CDR3 nucleotides read TGTGCCAGCAGTGATCCCGCGGCGGGAGACAATGAGCAGTTCTTC. It yields the protein CASSDPAAGDNEQFF.

In this sample, this clonotype turned up a few times. The rearrangement joins TRBV6-5 to TRBJ2-5; 11 bases are a match to TRBD2. The CDR3 has 14 amino acids. CDR1 is MNHEY and CDR2 is SVGAGI in the germline V gene. Unmatched junction bases numbered 3, after V lost 5 bases and J lost 4 bases. CDR3 nucleotides: TGTGCCAGCAGTCTACTAGCGGGAGCAGAGACCCAGTACTTC. Residues: CASSLLAGAETQYF.

V is TRBV12-3 or TRBV12-4 and J is TRBJ2-1, with D perhaps TRBD1 (6 bases). V was cut by 2 bases and J by 6 bases, with 23 bases left in between. The CDR3 spans 18 residues. This CDR3 is CASSLRGTLTYRVNEQFF. CDR3 coding DNA: TGTGCCAGCAGTTTACGGGGAACCCTCACCTACAGGGTCAATGAGCAGTTCTTC.